A single sample gave rise to the 5 T cell receptor beta chains below, sequenced in a study of T cell changes during pregnancy in multiple sclerosis. Assay: immunoSEQ multiplex PCR; the TCRdb copy retains only in-frame clones and omits some. The table lists approximately 51,000 clones, around 94% of them singletons. This sample comprised CD4+ T cells from peripheral blood mononuclear cells, obtained in the second trimester of pregnancy. The source of these receptors is a female donor with multiple sclerosis, enrolled in a pregnancy study.

The chain recombines TRBV4-1 with TRBJ1-4, with 8 nucleotides matching TRBD1. V trimming: 4 bases; J trimming: 8 bases; junction bases outside the gene matches: 9. The germline V gene has CDR1 MGHRA and CDR2 YSYEKL. The CDR3 sequence is 15 residues long. Written as DNA, the CDR3 is TGCGCCAGCAGCCTCCAACAGGGGGAGGGGGAAAAACTGTTTTTT. Protein sequence: CASSLQQGEGEKLFF.

This chain connects TRBV19 to TRBJ1-1; D is ambiguous. Trimming removed 7 bases at V and 0 bases at J, with 9 bases between. CDR1 LNHDA and CDR2 SQIVND come from the germline V gene (reference sequence). CDR3 size: 13 residues. In DNA form, the CDR3 reads TGTGCCAGTACGCGAGTTATGAACACTGAAGCTTTCTTT. Its translation: CASTRVMNTEAFF.

Worth noting for this clone: Relative to the germline gene, one junction end is altered; a read error may explain this. This chain's CDR3 is CASSLFRGDQETQYF. In DNA, the CDR3 is TGTGCTAGCAGCTTATTCCGGGGGGATCAAGAGACCCAGTACTTC. J is TRBJ2-5 and V is TRBV7-7, with TRBD2 identical over 7 bases. This CDR3 has 15 amino acids. Germline assignment: CDR1 SSHAT and CDR2 FNYEAQ (reference sequence).

The table lists this clone with a count of one. The chain uses TRBV4-3 and TRBJ2-3, with 7 bases fitting TRBD2. Germline V gene data show CDR1 as LGHNA and CDR2 as YSLEER. V was pared by 0 bases and J by 2 bases, with 8 bases of the junction left unmatched. The CDR3 has 17 residues. The CDR3 DNA is TGCGCCAGCAGCCAAGAACGACTAGCTTGGATCACAGATACGCAGTATTTT. Protein sequence: CASSQERLAWITDTQYF.

This rearrangement joins TRBV7-6 to TRBJ2-3; 8 bases fit TRBD2. With V trimmed by 5 bases and J by 0 bases, 7 bases remained unmatched. CDR3 size: 16 residues. Germline V CDR1 and CDR2: SGHVS, FNYEAQ. This CDR3 is CASSPRGGTSTDTQYF. The CDR3 DNA sequence: TGTGCCAGCAGCCCCCGCGGGGGGACTAGCACAGATACGCAGTATTTT.